These T cell receptor beta chains were read from a single sample in a study of shared clonotypes between healthy human individuals. The repertoire was sequenced with immunoSEQ multiplex PCR; TCRdb's copy has only in-frame clones and lacks some. This sample has fewer than 600,000 clones; around 79% occur once, and the top ten carry less than 15%. Sequencing was performed on PBMCs. The receptor set was obtained from a woman aged 40 to 55 in good health. Some clones in this sample may be carry-over from other donors' samples. CDR3s leave out the opening cysteine and the closing phenylalanine or tryptophan. D genes are given only for firm matches.

v_call	d_call	cdr3_aa
TRBV5-1	TRBD1	ASSLDRGVADTQY
TRBV5-4	TRBD2	ASSFHSTSGSYNEQF
TRBV18	NA	ASRARELF
TRBV18	NA	ASSPDRGPRNEQF
TRBV15	NA	ATSRDSGTDTQY
TRBV9	NA	ASSVGGAYNEQF
TRBV5-1	TRBD2	ASSFSRTSGTLENTGELF
TRBV11-2	NA	ASVHQGTNQPQH
TRBV6-5	TRBD2	ASRQTSGSYEQY
TRBV29-1	NA	SVGGREQETQY
TRBV11-2	NA	ASSLGVGHYGYT
TRBV4-1	NA	ASSQDVGVSGANVLT
TRBV5-1	NA	ASSLGARTAEKLF
TRBV4-2	NA	ASSQWGGEKLF
TRBV5-1	NA	ASSPIAGGQLYEQY
TRBV29-1	TRBD1	SVVRGTGAYEQY
TRBV7-3	NA	ASSPTPASIVEQY
TRBV7-2	TRBD2	ASSLLPGGPGNEQF
TRBV19	NA	ASSIGTDTEAF
TRBV11-2	NA	ASSSLEKGYEQY
TRBV4-3	NA	ASSQGNRWEDNEQF
TRBV19	TRBD1	ASSFTGQGPPGANVLT
TRBV14	NA	ASSQELRLETQY
TRBV19	TRBD1	ASSARQGAETQY
TRBV29-1	NA	SSPKGRFTGELF
TRBV30	NA	AWSVPGTEYGYT
TRBV6-5	TRBD2	ASSYSTSGRAGTQY
TRBV29-1	NA	SVDRFKGGEGYT
TRBV4-1	NA	ASSPLGSQAF
TRBV30	TRBD2	AWSGGLVSYNEQF
TRBV6-1	TRBD2	ASKRTSGRPHEQY
TRBV7-6	NA	ASSLSGATYPNEQF
TRBV5-1	TRBD1	ASSLGQGTNEKLF
TRBV5-1	NA	ASSLAQTGSHYGYT
TRBV18	NA	ASSPGSTEAF
TRBV5-6	NA	ASQQGLRTEAF
TRBV5-1	NA	ASSLMDSWVQF
TRBV10-2	TRBD2	ASSESRLAEPYNEQF
TRBV5-8	TRBD1	ASSPGQGGTGNTIY
TRBV6-4	TRBD2	ASSDTSGSYNEQF
TRBV7-6	NA	ASSQGNSNTGELF
TRBV27	TRBD1	ASSRTGGNTGELF